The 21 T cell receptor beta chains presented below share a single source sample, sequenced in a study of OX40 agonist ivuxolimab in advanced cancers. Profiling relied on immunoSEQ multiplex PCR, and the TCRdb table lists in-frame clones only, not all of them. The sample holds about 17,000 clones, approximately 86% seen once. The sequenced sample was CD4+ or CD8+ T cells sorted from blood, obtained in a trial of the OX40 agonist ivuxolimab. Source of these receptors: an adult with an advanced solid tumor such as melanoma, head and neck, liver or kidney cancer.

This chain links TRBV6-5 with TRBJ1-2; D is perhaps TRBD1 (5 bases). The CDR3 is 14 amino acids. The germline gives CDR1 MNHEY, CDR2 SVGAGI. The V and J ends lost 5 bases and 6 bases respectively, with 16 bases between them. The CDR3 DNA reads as TGTGCCAGCAGTACGGCGACACCCAGGGATGGCTACACCTTC. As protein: CASSTATPRDGYTF.

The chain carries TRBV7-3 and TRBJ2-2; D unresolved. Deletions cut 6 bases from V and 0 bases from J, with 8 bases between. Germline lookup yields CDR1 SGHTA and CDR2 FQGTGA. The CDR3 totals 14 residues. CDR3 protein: CASSWMSNTGELFF. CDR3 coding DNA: TGTGCCAGCAGTTGGATGTCGAACACCGGGGAGCTGTTTTTT.

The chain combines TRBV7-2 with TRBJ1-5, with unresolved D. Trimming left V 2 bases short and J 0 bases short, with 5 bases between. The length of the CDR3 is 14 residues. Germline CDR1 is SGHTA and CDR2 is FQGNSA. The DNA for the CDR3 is TGTGCCAGCAGCTTATCCGATAGCAATCAGCCCCAGCATTTT. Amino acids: CASSLSDSNQPQHF.

In nucleotides, the CDR3 is TGTGCCAGCAGTTCTAATAACCAAGAGACCCAGTACTTC. Translation gives CASSSNNQETQYF. The chain is built from TRBV28 and TRBJ2-5, with D unresolved. V lost 4 bases and J lost 0, with 6 bases in between. The CDR3 consists of 13 residues. CDR1 and CDR2 from the germline V gene are MDHEN and SYDVKM.

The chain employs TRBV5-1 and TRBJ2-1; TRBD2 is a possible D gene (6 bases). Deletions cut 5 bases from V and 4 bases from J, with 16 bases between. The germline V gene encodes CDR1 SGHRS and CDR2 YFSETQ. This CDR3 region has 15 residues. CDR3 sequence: CASRSGTGQYNEQFF. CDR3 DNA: TGCGCCAGCAGGTCGGGGACTGGCCAATACAATGAGCAGTTCTTC.

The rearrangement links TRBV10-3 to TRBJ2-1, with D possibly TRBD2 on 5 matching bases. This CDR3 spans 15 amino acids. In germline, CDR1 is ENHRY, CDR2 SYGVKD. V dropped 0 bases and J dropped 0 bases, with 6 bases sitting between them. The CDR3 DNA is TGTGCCATCAGTGAGTCGGGGAGCTCCTACAATGAGCAGTTCTTC. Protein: CAISESGSSYNEQFF.

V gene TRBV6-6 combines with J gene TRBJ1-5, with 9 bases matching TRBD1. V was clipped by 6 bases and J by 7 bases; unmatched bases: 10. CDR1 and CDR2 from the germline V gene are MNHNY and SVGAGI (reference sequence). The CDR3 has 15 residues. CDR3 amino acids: CASSLLGTGYQPQHF. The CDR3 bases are TGTGCCAGCAGCCTACTTGGGACAGGGTACCAGCCCCAGCATTTT.

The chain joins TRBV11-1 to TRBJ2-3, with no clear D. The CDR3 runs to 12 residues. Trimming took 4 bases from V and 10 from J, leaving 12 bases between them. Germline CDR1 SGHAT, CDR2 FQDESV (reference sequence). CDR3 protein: CASSSPSLPQYF. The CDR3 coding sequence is TGTGCCAGCAGCTCCCCATCTCTTCCGCAGTATTTT.

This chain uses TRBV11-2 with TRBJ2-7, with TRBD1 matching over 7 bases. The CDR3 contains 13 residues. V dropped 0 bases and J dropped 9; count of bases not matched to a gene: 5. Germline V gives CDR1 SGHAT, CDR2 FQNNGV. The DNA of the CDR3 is TGTGCCAGCAGCTTAGAAGGGGGCCGGTGGCAGTACTTC. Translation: CASSLEGGRWQYF.

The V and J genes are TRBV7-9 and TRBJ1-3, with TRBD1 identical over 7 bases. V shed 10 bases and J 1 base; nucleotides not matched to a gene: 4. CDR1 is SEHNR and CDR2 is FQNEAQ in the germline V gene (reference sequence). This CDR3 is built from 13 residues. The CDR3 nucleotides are TGTGCCACTAGGACAGGTTCTGGAAACACCATATATTTT. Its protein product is CATRTGSGNTIYF.

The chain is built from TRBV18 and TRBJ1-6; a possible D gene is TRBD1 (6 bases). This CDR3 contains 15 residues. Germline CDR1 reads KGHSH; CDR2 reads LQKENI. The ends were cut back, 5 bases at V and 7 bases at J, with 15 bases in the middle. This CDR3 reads CASSADRSVNSPLHF. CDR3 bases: TGTGCCAGCTCAGCAGACAGGTCGGTCAATTCACCCCTCCACTTT.

In nucleotides, the CDR3 is TGTGCCAGCAGTTTGGGGGGGATAGGCACCGGGGAGCTGTTTTTT. This gives the protein CASSLGGIGTGELFF. The V gene is TRBV27, the J gene TRBJ2-2; 7 positions agree with TRBD2. The length of the CDR3 is 15 residues. J was trimmed by 4 bases and V by 3 bases; bases with no gene match: 5. The germline gives CDR1 MNHEY, CDR2 SMNVEV (reference sequence).

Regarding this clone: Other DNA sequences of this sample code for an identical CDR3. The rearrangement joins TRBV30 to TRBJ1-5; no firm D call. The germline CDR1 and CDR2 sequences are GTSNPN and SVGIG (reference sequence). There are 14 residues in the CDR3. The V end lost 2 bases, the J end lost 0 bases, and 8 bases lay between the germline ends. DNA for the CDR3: TGTGCCTGGAGTTCCCCTTATAGCAATCAGCCCCAGCATTTT. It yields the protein CAWSSPYSNQPQHF.

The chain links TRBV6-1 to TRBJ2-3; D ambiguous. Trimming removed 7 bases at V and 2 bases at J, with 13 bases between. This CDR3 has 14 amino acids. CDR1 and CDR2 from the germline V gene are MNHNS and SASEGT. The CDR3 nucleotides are TGTGCCAGCACCGCGAGGCTGTACACAGATACGCAGTATTTT. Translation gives CASTARLYTDTQYF.

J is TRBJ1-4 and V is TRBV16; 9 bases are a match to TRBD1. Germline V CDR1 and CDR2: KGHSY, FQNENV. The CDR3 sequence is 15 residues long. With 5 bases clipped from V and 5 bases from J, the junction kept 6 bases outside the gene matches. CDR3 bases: TGTGCCAGCAGCTCAGCCGGGACAGGGAATGAAAAACTGTTTTTT. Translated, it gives CASSSAGTGNEKLFF. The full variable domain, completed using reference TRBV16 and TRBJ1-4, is GEEVAQTPKHLVRGEGQKAKLYCAPIKGHSYVFWYQQVLKNEFKFLISFQNENVFDETGMPKERFSAKCLPNSPCSLEIQATKLEDSAVYFCASSSAGTGNEKLFFGSGTQLSVL.

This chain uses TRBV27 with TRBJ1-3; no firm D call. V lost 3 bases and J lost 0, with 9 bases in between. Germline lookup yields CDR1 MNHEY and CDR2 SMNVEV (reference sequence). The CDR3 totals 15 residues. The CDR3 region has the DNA TGTGCCAGCAGTTTCTCCGGGGACTCTGGAAACACCATATATTTT. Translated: CASSFSGDSGNTIYF.

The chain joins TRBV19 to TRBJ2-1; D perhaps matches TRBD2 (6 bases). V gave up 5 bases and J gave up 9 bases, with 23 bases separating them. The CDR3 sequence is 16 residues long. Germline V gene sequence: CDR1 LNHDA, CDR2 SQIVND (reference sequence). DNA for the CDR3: TGTGCCAGTAGTCGAGGAGGGGCGGGGTTTATTGGTGAGCAGTTCTTC. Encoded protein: CASSRGGAGFIGEQFF.

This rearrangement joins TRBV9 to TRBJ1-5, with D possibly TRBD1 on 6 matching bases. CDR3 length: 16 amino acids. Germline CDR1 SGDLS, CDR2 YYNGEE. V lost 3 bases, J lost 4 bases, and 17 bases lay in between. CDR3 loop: CASSADGTPSNQPQHF. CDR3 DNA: TGTGCCAGCAGCGCAGACGGGACACCGTCGAATCAGCCCCAGCATTTT.

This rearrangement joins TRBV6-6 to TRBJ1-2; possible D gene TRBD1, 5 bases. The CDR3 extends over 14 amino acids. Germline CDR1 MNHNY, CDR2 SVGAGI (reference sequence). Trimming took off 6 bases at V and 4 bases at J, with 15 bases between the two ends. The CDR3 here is CASRPRQPFYGYTF. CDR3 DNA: TGTGCCAGCAGACCGAGACAGCCTTTCTATGGCTACACCTTC.

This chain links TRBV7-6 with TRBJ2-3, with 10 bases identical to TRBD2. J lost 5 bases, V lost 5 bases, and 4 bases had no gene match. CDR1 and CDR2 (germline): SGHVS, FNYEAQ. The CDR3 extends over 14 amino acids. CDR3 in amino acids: CASSPRLAGDTQYF. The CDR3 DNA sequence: TGTGCCAGCAGCCCCAGACTAGCGGGAGATACGCAGTATTTT.

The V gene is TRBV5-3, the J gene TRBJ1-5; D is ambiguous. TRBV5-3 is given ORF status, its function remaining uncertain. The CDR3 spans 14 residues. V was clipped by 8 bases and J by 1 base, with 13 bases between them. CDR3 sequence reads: CASSDGRSNQPQHF. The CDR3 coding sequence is TGTGCCAGCAGCGACGGCAGGAGCAATCAGCCCCAGCATTTT.